Relative to its sample, the clone carrying this T cell receptor (beta chain) is medium-sized. Authors' processing steps: From reference gene primer amplification, estimates of nucleated cell counts were derived. Using immunoSEQ multiplex PCR, the repertoire was profiled, and TCRdb retains in-frame clones only, with some absent. The DNA was the basis for D and trimming; V, J and clone size are from that table. This sample yields roughly 170,000 clones, of which 85% to 90% are seen a single time; about 2.5% belongs to the top ten. The data are from a study of blood T cell repertoires in COVID-19. Overall study: The study drew acute and convalescent COVID-19 samples from the United States, Italy and Spain. PBMCs, B-cell-depleted T cells, or T cells were the source of the cDNA or gDNA that made up the material.

Germline CDR1 reads GTSNPN; CDR2 reads SVGIG (reference sequence). The CDR3 extends over 15 amino acids. V was trimmed by 5 bases and J by 0 bases, leaving 16 bases between them. The specimen sequenced was peripheral blood. The source is a man aged 35 to 55 with active or convalescent COVID-19. The rearrangement joins TRBV30 to TRBJ1-2; D is unresolved. The CDR3 region is CAWGDWLETNYGYTF. For the CDR3, the DNA is TGTGCCTGGGGGGATTGGCTGGAGACTAACTATGGCTACACCTTC.